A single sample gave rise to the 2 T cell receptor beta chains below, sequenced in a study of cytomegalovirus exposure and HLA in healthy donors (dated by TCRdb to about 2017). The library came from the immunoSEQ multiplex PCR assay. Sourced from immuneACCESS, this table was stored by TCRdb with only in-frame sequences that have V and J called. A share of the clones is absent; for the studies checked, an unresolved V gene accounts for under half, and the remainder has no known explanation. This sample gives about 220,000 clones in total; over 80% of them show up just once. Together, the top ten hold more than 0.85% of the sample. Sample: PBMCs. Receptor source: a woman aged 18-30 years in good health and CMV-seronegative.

As DNA, the CDR3 is TGTGCCAGTAGTCCATATCCCGGGACAGGGGGACAGAATGAGCAGTTCTTC. Translation gives CASSPYPGTGGQNEQFF. The V gene is TRBV19, the J gene TRBJ2-1, with 11 bases matching TRBD1. The CDR3 is made up of 17 amino acids. V was clipped by 5 bases and J by 7 bases; unmatched bases: 13. Per the germline V gene, CDR1 is LNHDA and CDR2 is SQIVND (reference sequence).

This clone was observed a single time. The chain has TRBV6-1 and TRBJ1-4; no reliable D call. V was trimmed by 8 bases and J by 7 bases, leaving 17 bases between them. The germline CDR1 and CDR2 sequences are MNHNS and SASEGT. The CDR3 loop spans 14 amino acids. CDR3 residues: CASARDPSGEKLFF. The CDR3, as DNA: TGTGCCAGCGCCAGAGACCCTTCGGGTGAAAAACTGTTTTTT.